This note documents a single TCR beta chain sequence. Its antigen is not known. Quantitative 5'-RACE with molecular barcodes was used to make the TCR beta libraries. One entry per CDR3 protein results from TCRdb running MiXCR on the 5' RACE reads. The sample lists approximately 500,000 distinct CDR3 sequences; approximately 11% were seen once. These data belong to a study of CD8 T cells in ankylosing spondylitis. The study, taken as a whole, reports: Relatively rare in peripheral blood, disease-linked clones were also CD8+. In synovial fluid and blood from reactive arthritis, some motif variants were previously reported. Matched ankylosing spondylitis synovial fluid reportedly showed significant enrichment of disease-linked clones. Ankylosing spondylitis blood appeared to carry a characteristic TCR beta motif of roughly 8 highly homologous variants.

This receptor was taken from a male donor with ankylosing spondylitis. The sequenced sample consisted of blood, either unsorted or a sorted T cell fraction (not recorded which).

The CDR3 DNA is TGTGCCAGCACCCCGGACAGGGATGATGGGGAGCAGTTCTTC. Its protein is CASTPDRDDGEQFF. This sequence joins TRBV3-1 and TRBJ2-1, with TRBD1 matching over 8 bases. Trimming took 7 bases from V and 10 from J; bases not matched to a gene: 12. Looked up from germline, CDR1 is LGHDT and CDR2 is YNNKEL (reference sequence). The CDR3 is made up of 14 amino acids.